A selection of T cell receptor beta chains follows, all from one sample in a study of PD-1 blockade in classical Hodgkin lymphoma. Repertoires were generated with immunoSEQ multiplex PCR, while TCRdb's copy carries only in-frame clones and drops some. The sample carries approximately 60,000 clones, around 89% recorded once. This specimen consisted of peripheral blood mononuclear cells (PBMCs), obtained at baseline. The source is a human donor with classical Hodgkin lymphoma. The conserved cysteine and the conserved F or W are not part of the CDR3 here. Each record gives: V gene, J gene, D gene, CDR3 protein. D genes are given only for firm matches.

v_gene: TRBV11-2; j_gene: TRBJ2-7; d_gene: TRBD1; CDR3aa: ASSFIRGPDEQY
v_gene: TRBV27; j_gene: TRBJ2-6; d_gene: .; CDR3aa: ASSLLAGLGTGANVLT
v_gene: TRBV2; j_gene: TRBJ2-1; d_gene: TRBD1; CDR3aa: ASSPDRVGYNEQF
v_gene: TRBV30; j_gene: TRBJ1-5; d_gene: .; CDR3aa: AWSPTTGQPQH
v_gene: TRBV5-5; j_gene: TRBJ2-3; d_gene: TRBD1; CDR3aa: ASSLLQGGDTQY
v_gene: TRBV7-6; j_gene: TRBJ1-6; d_gene: TRBD1; CDR3aa: ASSSGQGGRPLH
v_gene: TRBV5-1; j_gene: TRBJ1-2; d_gene: TRBD1; CDR3aa: ASSSAGQGDGYT
v_gene: TRBV11-2; j_gene: TRBJ2-5; d_gene: .; CDR3aa: ASRMGGETQY
v_gene: TRBV10-1; j_gene: TRBJ1-6; d_gene: .; CDR3aa: ASSEDSNSPLH
v_gene: TRBV5-1; j_gene: TRBJ2-7; d_gene: TRBD1; CDR3aa: ASSQTGANYEQY
v_gene: TRBV4-1; j_gene: TRBJ1-5; d_gene: .; CDR3aa: ASSQEIGLRRGDQPQH
v_gene: TRBV9; j_gene: TRBJ2-3; d_gene: .; CDR3aa: ASSQGQEDTQY
v_gene: TRBV7-9; j_gene: TRBJ1-1; d_gene: TRBD1; CDR3aa: ASSSGQGANTEAF
v_gene: TRBV6-5; j_gene: TRBJ1-6; d_gene: .; CDR3aa: ASSSNRRLNSPLH
v_gene: TRBV6-5; j_gene: TRBJ2-5; d_gene: .; CDR3aa: ASSYSGTPRGETQY
v_gene: TRBV6-5; j_gene: TRBJ1-4; d_gene: TRBD1; CDR3aa: ASRETGLEEKLF
v_gene: TRBV4-2; j_gene: TRBJ2-5; d_gene: TRBD1; CDR3aa: ASSPPGQGAETQY
v_gene: TRBV25-1; j_gene: TRBJ2-1; d_gene: TRBD2; CDR3aa: ASGPTSGALYNEQF
v_gene: TRBV19; j_gene: TRBJ1-6; d_gene: TRBD1; CDR3aa: ASSTDRGSSYNSPLH
v_gene: TRBV28; j_gene: TRBJ2-7; d_gene: TRBD2; CDR3aa: ASSLWFGGRGVHEQY
v_gene: TRBV5-6; j_gene: TRBJ2-2; d_gene: .; CDR3aa: ASSSEWDPNTGELF
v_gene: TRBV7-7; j_gene: TRBJ2-1; d_gene: .; CDR3aa: ASSSDLDTYNEQF
v_gene: TRBV6-6; j_gene: TRBJ1-1; d_gene: .; CDR3aa: ASSLNLSGARAF
v_gene: TRBV29-1; j_gene: TRBJ1-1; d_gene: .; CDR3aa: SVGGGRFLTEAF
v_gene: TRBV7-9; j_gene: TRBJ1-1; d_gene: .; CDR3aa: ASSLWLRTEAF
v_gene: TRBV21-1; j_gene: TRBJ1-5; d_gene: .; CDR3aa: ASNSRLVPRH
v_gene: TRBV18; j_gene: TRBJ2-7; d_gene: TRBD1; CDR3aa: ASSPNRDRGFDEQY
v_gene: TRBV30; j_gene: TRBJ2-6; d_gene: .; CDR3aa: ACKGSGANVLT
v_gene: TRBV6-5; j_gene: TRBJ1-2; d_gene: TRBD1; CDR3aa: ASRDRAAGYT
v_gene: TRBV7-8; j_gene: TRBJ1-2; d_gene: .; CDR3aa: ASSLLGREDYYT
v_gene: TRBV4-2; j_gene: TRBJ1-2; d_gene: .; CDR3aa: ASSQGTGLLHGYT
v_gene: TRBV5-1; j_gene: TRBJ1-3; d_gene: TRBD1; CDR3aa: ASSPQQGGSSGNTIY
v_gene: TRBV5-4; j_gene: TRBJ2-1; d_gene: .; CDR3aa: ASSSSNEQF
v_gene: TRBV27; j_gene: TRBJ2-1; d_gene: TRBD2; CDR3aa: ASSFRLAGGYNEQF
v_gene: TRBV25-1; j_gene: TRBJ1-2; d_gene: TRBD1; CDR3aa: ASSEYLWGTVGGYT
v_gene: TRBV27; j_gene: TRBJ1-6; d_gene: .; CDR3aa: ASSSGGSYNSPLH
v_gene: TRBV7-9; j_gene: TRBJ1-4; d_gene: .; CDR3aa: ASSRDLALNEKLF
v_gene: TRBV7-6; j_gene: TRBJ2-7; d_gene: TRBD1; CDR3aa: ASSFPRTGGYEQY
v_gene: TRBV7-8; j_gene: TRBJ2-3; d_gene: .; CDR3aa: ASSPPYTDTQY
v_gene: TRBV5-1; j_gene: TRBJ1-1; d_gene: TRBD1; CDR3aa: ASSWGTGRNTEAF
v_gene: TRBV4-2; j_gene: TRBJ2-7; d_gene: TRBD1; CDR3aa: ASSQGGQGHEQY
v_gene: TRBV6-4; j_gene: TRBJ2-2; d_gene: .; CDR3aa: ASSDSPVGGGNTGELF
v_gene: TRBV9; j_gene: TRBJ1-4; d_gene: TRBD1; CDR3aa: ASSEGQGNEKLF
v_gene: TRBV7-9; j_gene: TRBJ1-2; d_gene: .; CDR3aa: ASSLDVRELEVGYT
v_gene: TRBV12-1; j_gene: TRBJ2-7; d_gene: .; CDR3aa: ASSFRGAPYEQY
v_gene: TRBV7-9; j_gene: TRBJ1-2; d_gene: .; CDR3aa: ASSVETLSYGYT
v_gene: TRBV7-7; j_gene: TRBJ1-2; d_gene: TRBD1; CDR3aa: ASSQGGQGLVNYGYT
v_gene: TRBV11-2; j_gene: TRBJ2-7; d_gene: .; CDR3aa: AGTVGDSYEQY
v_gene: TRBV29-1; j_gene: TRBJ2-1; d_gene: .; CDR3aa: SVRFRGPYNEQF
v_gene: TRBV5-8; j_gene: TRBJ1-5; d_gene: .; CDR3aa: ASSSLSNQPQH
v_gene: TRBV19; j_gene: TRBJ2-3; d_gene: .; CDR3aa: ASSVVGEEASTDTQY
v_gene: TRBV5-1; j_gene: TRBJ2-7; d_gene: .; CDR3aa: ASSLERAGEQY